These T cell receptor beta chains were read from a single sample in a study of high-grade serous ovarian cancer treatment subgroups. Some clones are missing from TCRdb's copy, which holds only in-frame ones; the method was immunoSEQ multiplex PCR. The top ten clones hold around 2.3% of a sample with under 30,000 clones, around 80% of them seen once. The sample taken for sequencing was tumor tissue. Every receptor here comes from a human donor with high-grade serous ovarian cancer. The CDR3 runs from the conserved cysteine through the conserved F or W. D genes are given only for firm matches. The size entry is marked missing in some rows and otherwise reads once, few, many or a size class.

CDR3nt	CDR3aa	v_gene	j_gene	d_gene	abundance
TGTGCCACGAAAAGGTCCGGCCTGAGTGAAGCTTTCTTT	CATKRSGLSEAFF	TRBV15	TRBJ1-1	.	.
TGTGCCAGCAGTTACGGACTAGCGGGAAGGGGTGAGCAGTTCTTC	CASSYGLAGRGEQFF	TRBV6-5	TRBJ2-1	TRBD2	.
TGTGCCAGCAGCTTAGTTCGGGCGGCACTCTCCTACGAGCAGTACTTC	CASSLVRAALSYEQYF	TRBV11-2	TRBJ2-7	.	once
TGTGCCAGCAGTTTACCCGGGACAGGGAATGGCAATGAGCAGTTCTTC	CASSLPGTGNGNEQFF	TRBV28	TRBJ2-1	TRBD1	.
TGTGCCAGCAGCTTGGATCGCCAGCCCCAGCATTTT	CASSLDRQPQHF	TRBV5-4	TRBJ1-5	.	few
TGTGCCAGCTCCCCCCGGCACTTATTACCCTACGAGCAGTACTTC	CASSPRHLLPYEQYF	TRBV27	TRBJ2-7	.	once
TGTGCCAGCTCACCACAGGCAGGTCACTTTCGAAATGAGCAGTTCTTC	CASSPQAGHFRNEQFF	TRBV18	TRBJ2-1	.	.
TGTGCCTGGAGTCGTGGGGGCGCGGGAGAGACCCAGTACTTC	CAWSRGGAGETQYF	TRBV30	TRBJ2-5	.	.
TGTGCCAGCAGTTTTCAGGTGGGGAATCAGCCCCAGCATTTT	CASSFQVGNQPQHF	TRBV28	TRBJ1-5	.	.
TGCGCCAGCAGCTTGGGTCCTCGACTAGCGGGACAGAACGAGCAGTACTTC	CASSLGPRLAGQNEQYF	TRBV5-1	TRBJ2-7	TRBD2	.
TGTGCCAGCAGTTACGGACAGGGGACTAACTATGGCTACACCTTC	CASSYGQGTNYGYTF	TRBV6-5	TRBJ1-2	TRBD1	.
TGTGCCAGCAGCCCCCGACAGGGGATCGATTCACCCCTCCACTTT	CASSPRQGIDSPLHF	TRBV7-2	TRBJ1-6	TRBD1	few
TGCAGCGCAACGGTCGGGGGCCTCTACAATGAGCAGTTCTTC	CSATVGGLYNEQFF	TRBV29-1	TRBJ2-1	.	.
TGCGCCAGCAGGAGCGACGCCCTGAACACCGGGGAGCTGTTTTTT	CASRSDALNTGELFF	TRBV5-1	TRBJ2-2	.	.
TGTGCCAGCAGCTTGGGGCCTGGCTCCTATAATTCACCCCTCCACTTT	CASSLGPGSYNSPLHF	TRBV5-4	TRBJ1-6	.	.